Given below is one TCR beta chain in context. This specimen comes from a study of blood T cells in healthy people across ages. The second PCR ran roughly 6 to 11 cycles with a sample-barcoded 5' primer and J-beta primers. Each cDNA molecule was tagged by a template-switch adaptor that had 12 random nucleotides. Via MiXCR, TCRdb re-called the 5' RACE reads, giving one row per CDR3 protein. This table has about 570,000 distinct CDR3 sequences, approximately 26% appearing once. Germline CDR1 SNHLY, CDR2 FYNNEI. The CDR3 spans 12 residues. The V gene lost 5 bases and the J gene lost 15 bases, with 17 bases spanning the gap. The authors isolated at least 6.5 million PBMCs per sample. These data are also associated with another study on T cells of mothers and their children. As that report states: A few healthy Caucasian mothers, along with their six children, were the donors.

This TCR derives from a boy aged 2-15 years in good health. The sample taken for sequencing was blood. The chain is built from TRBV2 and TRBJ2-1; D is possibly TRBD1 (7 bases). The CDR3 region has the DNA TGTGCCAGCAGTCCAGGGGGGCGGAGGGTGTTCTTC. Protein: CASSPGGRRVFF.